This is a list of T cell receptor beta chains from one sample in a study of cytomegalovirus exposure and HLA in healthy donors. Sequencing used immunoSEQ multiplex PCR; TCRdb keeps in-frame clones, though not all of them. The sample yields about 200,000 clones, approximately 88% seen once. Sequenced sample: PBMCs. The receptors stem from a boy between 2 and 15 years old in good health and CMV-seronegative. Each CDR3 is given with its conserved first and last residue. The order of the fields is V gene, D gene, clone size, J gene, CDR3 protein, CDR3 DNA. D genes are given only for firm matches. Clone size is stated in some rows and not others, as once, few, many or a class when expanded.

TRBV2	-	-	TRBJ2-1	CAKQVGNEQFF	TGTGCAAAGCAGGTTGGCAATGAGCAGTTCTTC
TRBV5-3	-	-	TRBJ1-4	CARSFDEQARAKLFF	TGTGCCAGAAGCTTTGATGAACAGGCTAGGGCGAAACTGTTTTTT
TRBV13	-	few	TRBJ1-5	CASSVGVGAQPQHF	TGTGCCAGCAGCGTAGGAGTGGGGGCTCAGCCCCAGCATTTT
TRBV5-6	-	-	TRBJ1-1	CASSLMGPEAFF	TGTGCCAGCAGCTTGATGGGGCCTGAAGCTTTCTTT
TRBV9	TRBD1	-	TRBJ2-7	CASSGGTGRSSYEQYF	TGTGCCAGCAGCGGAGGGACAGGGAGGAGCTCCTACGAGCAGTACTTC
TRBV9	TRBD2	-	TRBJ2-3	CASSVRAGRYLAGGTDTQYF	TGTGCCAGCAGCGTTCGGGCCGGACGGTATCTAGCGGGGGGCACAGATACGCAGTATTTT
TRBV19	TRBD1	-	TRBJ1-3	CATSDRASSGNTIYF	TGTGCCACCTCGGACAGGGCAAGCTCTGGAAACACCATATATTTT
TRBV5-1	TRBD1	few	TRBJ1-1	CASSDGQGNTEAFF	TGCGCCAGCAGCGACGGACAGGGGAACACTGAAGCTTTCTTT
TRBV4-1	TRBD2	-	TRBJ2-5	CASSHTRTSGGGLQETQYF	TGCGCCAGCAGCCACACAAGGACTAGCGGGGGGGGTCTCCAAGAGACCCAGTACTTC
TRBV6-1	-	few	TRBJ1-5	CASSEGTRSNQPQHF	TGTGCCAGCAGTGAAGGGACAAGGAGCAATCAGCCCCAGCATTTT
TRBV30	-	-	TRBJ2-7	CAWREISGEQYF	TGTGCCTGGAGAGAGATTTCGGGCGAGCAGTACTTC
TRBV18	TRBD2	-	TRBJ2-2	CASSRAGVNTGELFF	TGTGCCAGCTCACGGGCGGGAGTCAACACCGGGGAGCTGTTTTTT
TRBV18	TRBD1	-	TRBJ1-4	CASSRGQGNEKLFF	TGTGCCAGCTCACGGGGACAGGGAAATGAAAAACTGTTTTTT